This is a list of T cell receptor beta chains from one sample in a study of blood T cell repertoires in COVID-19. Assay: immunoSEQ multiplex PCR; the TCRdb copy retains only in-frame clones and omits some. The sample lists some 150,000 clones, about four fifths occurring once. Specimen: peripheral blood. The origin of the receptors is a human donor with acute or convalescent COVID-19. The donor label of this sample is uncertain. Each CDR3 is given without its conserved first and last residue. Size is omitted from some rows. Given values are once, few, many or a class for expanded clones.

v_call | clone_size | cdr3_aa
TRBV27 | NA | ASSLSGATGVRYT
TRBV25-1 | NA | ASSEPGQGEGSPLH
TRBV15 | NA | ATSDLLNTEAF
TRBV19 | NA | ASSLTDSNQPQH
TRBV9 | NA | ASSAWGVSGNTIY
TRBV5-1 | NA | ASSFGQGGFTDTQY
TRBV7-8 | NA | ASSLARQDFTEAF
TRBV10-3 | NA | AIRTSGGAVGTDTQY
TRBV19 | few | ASSTRTGLNTEAF
TRBV24-1 | NA | ATRKGQGAYEQY
TRBV11-3 | NA | ASSLDRGGGYNEQF
TRBV27 | many | ASSSHQGYNSPLH
TRBV5-1 | NA | ASSLTGGNTEAF
TRBV6-5 | NA | ASSRATNEKLF
TRBV5-5 | NA | ASSPTGAAGELF
TRBV14 | NA | ASSQEVYYNEQF
TRBV7-9 | few | ASSSRGYTEAF
TRBV7-6 | NA | ASSPVTGPSGNTIY
TRBV5-4 | NA | ASSPLGGGPKAGELF
TRBV7-6 | NA | ASSSYRGLNYGYT
TRBV2 | NA | ASSPGLMSSYNSPLH
TRBV2 | NA | ASALRGGPSDTQY
TRBV15 | NA | ATSRDGRTAEAF
TRBV3-1/TRBV3-2 | NA | ASSPTGGDTEAF
TRBV5-1 | NA | ASRSTGSGSYGYT
TRBV12-5 | NA | ASGPGTAEYNEQF
TRBV12-3/TRBV12-4 | once | ASSRIRDRTRT
TRBV29-1 | NA | SVGQLLTGELF
TRBV24-1 | NA | ATSEGTGRETQY